One sample yielded the 9 T cell receptor beta chains listed below, sequenced in a study of spatial heterogeneity in lung cancer. Overall study findings and caveats: Tumoral mutation counts were tracked by counts of expanded intratumoral alpha and beta TCRs.

From the 5' RACE reads, TCRdb called clonotypes with MiXCR, one entry per CDR3 protein. Of some 5,500 distinct CDR3 sequences in the sample, approximately 14% are singletons; the top ten hold around 11%. Time point meaning: sample taken at primary tumor resection. These receptors have no identified antigens. The source was lung tumor tissue, collected at surgery. Receptors were obtained from a male donor with early-stage non-small cell lung cancer.

In this sample, this clonotype is medium-sized. Since it is a stray read in a library aimed at alpha chains, this beta chain has a size that is not meaningful. The chain links TRBV28 to TRBJ2-1; unclear D gene. The CDR3 is 12 amino acids. The germline V and J ends were trimmed by 6 bases and 6 bases, with 9 bases remaining between them. Germline CDR1 reads MDHEN; CDR2 reads SYDVKM. CDR3 loop: CASRSLVNEQFF. CDR3 coding DNA: TGTGCCAGCAGATCACTCGTCAATGAGCAGTTCTTC.

Within the sample, this clonotype is medium-sized. Being off target in a library aimed at alpha chains, this beta chain has a size of little meaning. V gene TRBV4-1 combines with J gene TRBJ2-1, with D tentatively TRBD1 or TRBD2 (5 bases each). Deletions cut 0 bases from V and 7 bases from J, with 16 bases between. Germline V lookup: CDR1 MGHRA, CDR2 YSYEKL. CDR3 length: 16 residues. The CDR3 sequence is CASSQDPGPWRNEQFF. The CDR3 DNA reads TGCGCCAGCAGCCAAGATCCGGGACCGTGGAGGAATGAGCAGTTCTTC.

This clonotype is judged medium-sized. This beta chain is an unintended read in a library built for alpha chains; its size means little. This chain joins TRBV27 and TRBJ1-2, with D hard to call. Germline V gives CDR1 MNHEY, CDR2 SMNVEV (reference sequence). The CDR3 sequence is 13 residues long. Trimming left V 0 bases short and J 6 bases short, with 8 bases between. The CDR3 DNA sequence: TGTGCCAGCAGTTTATCCCAGACCCATGGCTACACCTTC. This translates into CASSLSQTHGYTF.

This clonotype was found many times. This beta chain turned up in a library designed for alpha chains; as an off-target read, its abundance says little. The V gene is TRBV18, the J gene TRBJ2-2; TRBD1 matches 7 bases. Trimming cost V 0 bases and J 11 bases; bases outside gene matches: 3. Germline V gives CDR1 KGHSH, CDR2 LQKENI. The CDR3 is 13 amino acids. CDR3 amino acids: CASSPPGTEELFF. CDR3 coding DNA: TGTGCCAGCTCACCACCGGGGACAGAAGAGCTGTTTTTT.

This clonotype turned up a few times. This beta chain appears as a stray read in a library generated for alpha chains; its size is not informative. The chain uses TRBV5-1 and TRBJ2-1; 11 bases align to TRBD2. The V gene's germline CDR1 is SGHRS and CDR2 YFSETQ. Trimming at V came to 4 bases and at J to 4 bases, leaving 7 bases not matched to a gene. CDR3 size: 16 residues. CDR3 in DNA: TGCGCCAGCAGCCCTGGACTAGCGGGCGCTTACAATGAGCAGTTCTTC. Encoded protein: CASSPGLAGAYNEQFF.

Concerning this clonotype: This beta chain lies outside the target of a library built for alpha chains; its clone size means little. The gene calls are TRBV29-1 and TRBJ1-3; D uncertain. V was trimmed by 3 bases and J by 4 bases, leaving 7 bases between them. Germline assignment: CDR1 SQVTM and CDR2 ANQGSEA. This CDR3 spans 12 amino acids. The CDR3 bases are TGCAGCGTTGAGCTGTTGGGAAACACCATATATTTT. Amino acid sequence: CSVELLGNTIYF.

By frequency in the sample, this clonotype is medium-sized. For a library built for alpha chains, this beta chain is a stray read; little rests on its size. V is TRBV20-1 and J is TRBJ2-2; TRBD2 aligns across 8 bases. This CDR3 is built from 17 residues. CDR1 is DFQATT and CDR2 is SNEGSKA in the germline V gene (reference sequence). Trimming took 0 bases from V and 2 from J; bases not matched to a gene: 8. The CDR3 DNA is TGCAGTGCTAGAGATCTAAGAACTAGCGGTAACACCGGGGAGCTGTTTTTT. Translated, it gives CSARDLRTSGNTGELFF.

As to this clonotype: This beta chain slipped into a library made for alpha chains as a stray read, so its size is not meaningful. The chain links TRBV20-1 to TRBJ2-3; TRBD2 aligns across 9 bases. The germline V gene encodes CDR1 DFQATT and CDR2 SNEGSKA (reference sequence). The CDR3 length is 16 residues. J lost 6 bases, V lost 5 bases, and 15 bases had no gene match. CDR3 protein: CSAHRPGAGGRDTQYF. The CDR3 nucleotides read TGCAGTGCTCATCGCCCGGGAGCGGGGGGACGTGATACGCAGTATTTT.

This clonotype came up a few times. This beta chain is a stray read from a library made for alpha chains; its abundance is not meaningful. This chain connects TRBV29-1 to TRBJ2-3; D may correspond to TRBD1 or TRBD2 (6 bases each). V lost 3 bases, J lost 0 bases, and 16 bases lay in between. The germline gives CDR1 SQVTM, CDR2 ANQGSEA. The CDR3 has 16 amino acids. The CDR3, as DNA: TGCAGCGTTGATGGTTCCCTAGGGGGGAGCACAGATACGCAGTATTTT. It translates to CSVDGSLGGSTDTQYF.